This TCR beta chain was identified during a study of T cell changes during pregnancy in multiple sclerosis. CDR3 length equals 13 residues. Trimming took 4 bases from V and 5 from J; bases not matched to a gene: 5. CDR1 GTSNPN and CDR2 SVGIG come from the germline V gene (reference sequence). This clone was seen only once. Assay: immunoSEQ multiplex PCR; the TCRdb copy retains only in-frame clones and omits some. The data contain under 70,000 clones, 92% of them singletons. J is TRBJ1-5 and V is TRBV30; 7 positions match TRBD1. The clonotype was recovered from a female donor with multiple sclerosis, enrolled in a pregnancy study. The specimen was CD4+ T cells from peripheral blood mononuclear cells, collected after pregnancy. The CDR3 is CAWTLDRDQPQHF. CDR3 DNA sequence: TGTGCCTGGACTCTCGACAGGGATCAGCCCCAGCATTTT.